The clone carrying this T cell receptor (beta chain) was observed a single time. The antigen is undetermined. These data come from a study of PD-1 blockade in classical Hodgkin lymphoma. There was relapse after autologous stem cell transplantation in every patient, and there was variation in brentuximab vedotin exposure. The CDR3 is 13 amino acids. Per germline, CDR1 MDHEN and CDR2 SYDVKM. Trimming cost V 5 bases and J 11 bases; bases outside gene matches: 8. Sequenced by immunoSEQ multiplex PCR; TCRdb stores in-frame clones only, minus some. The sample holds about 62,000 clones, 88% seen once. The study, taken as a whole, reports: By C4D1, diversity of CD4+ TCRs had risen significantly, whereas that of CD8+ TCRs had not.

The source was peripheral blood mononuclear cells (PBMCs), collected at baseline. V is TRBV28 and J is TRBJ1-1; 10 nucleotides match TRBD1. The receptor's source is a human donor with classical Hodgkin lymphoma. CDR3 nucleotide sequence: TGTGCCAGCAGTCTGGGACAGGGGACGCGCGCTTTCTTT. It codes for CASSLGQGTRAFF.